The 29 T cell receptor beta chains below all came from one sample that was sequenced in a study of CD8 T cells in ankylosing spondylitis. TCRdb processed the 5' RACE reads anew with MiXCR; each CDR3 protein has one entry. The sample consists of about 800,000 distinct CDR3 sequences, over 9.5% of them appearing once. These receptors' targets are unknown. General study results and limits: Ankylosing spondylitis blood appeared to be characterized by a TCR beta motif of roughly eight highly homologous variants.

Sequenced input: blood, either unsorted or a sorted T cell fraction (not recorded which). Receptors originate from a male donor with ankylosing spondylitis.

This clonotype was counted ten times or more. The V call is TRBV29-1, the J call TRBJ2-5; D uncertain. V shed 2 bases and J shed 1 base, with 5 bases lying between them. This CDR3 has 12 amino acids. CDR1 is SQVTM and CDR2 is ANQGSEA in the germline V gene. CDR3: CSVEPGQETQYF. CDR3 sequence (DNA): TGCAGCGTTGAACCAGGCCAAGAGACCCAGTACTTC.

There are a few counts of this clonotype. This chain links TRBV15 with TRBJ1-3; no reliable D call. Germline-derived CDR1 and CDR2 are LNHNV and YYDKDF (reference sequence). The CDR3 has 13 residues. With 3 bases removed from V and 4 bases from J, the gap between germline ends came to 7 bases. CDR3 region: CATSSEGGNTIYF. CDR3 nucleotide sequence: TGTGCCACCAGCAGCGAAGGGGGAAACACCATATATTTT. The whole variable domain, filled in from reference TRBV15 and TRBJ1-3, reads DAMVIQNPRYQVTQFGKPVTLSCSQTLNHNVMYWYQQKSSQAPKLLFHYYDKDFNNEADTPDNFQSRRPNTSFCFLDIRSPGLGDTAMYLCATSSEGGNTIYFGEGSWLTVV.

This clonotype was counted a few times. The chain combines TRBV4-3 with TRBJ2-5; TRBD2 aligns across 10 bases. The CDR3 is 16 residues long. Looked up from germline, CDR1 is LGHNA and CDR2 is YSLEER. Unmatched junction bases numbered 7, after V lost 3 bases and J lost 3 bases. As DNA, the CDR3 is TGCGCCAGCAGCCAGACGGGACTAGCGATGAAAGAGACCCAGTACTTC. Protein: CASSQTGLAMKETQYF.

Notes on this clonotype: The junction does not match germline at one end; this may be a read error. This sequence joins TRBV6-1 and TRBJ1-2; D not resolved. Germline CDR1 and CDR2: MNHNS and SASEGT. The CDR3 is made up of 14 amino acids. CDR3 sequence (DNA): TGTTCCAGCAGTATGGTACACGTTCCGCATCGCTACACCTTC. Translated, it gives CSSSMVHVPHRYTF.

This rearrangement joins TRBV4-3 to TRBJ2-2; D call uncertain. CDR1 LGHNA and CDR2 YSLEER come from the germline V gene. This CDR3 is 14 amino acids long. V lost 6 bases and J lost 1, with 9 bases in between. The CDR3 DNA reads as TGCGCCAGCAGGTGGCAGGAGAACACCGGGGAGCTGTTTTTT. Protein: CASRWQENTGELFF.

This chain joins TRBV7-6 and TRBJ2-1; 8 positions agree with TRBD2. After removal of 5 bases from V and 0 bases from J, the junction contained 6 bases not matched to a gene. This CDR3 comprises 16 residues. The V gene's germline CDR1 is SGHVS and CDR2 FNYEAQ. CDR3: CASSHERGSSYNEQFF. Written as DNA, the CDR3 is TGTGCCAGCAGCCACGAGCGGGGGAGCTCCTACAATGAGCAGTTCTTC.

This clonotype was seen many times. The chain has TRBV7-2 and TRBJ1-1; D is perhaps TRBD1 (5 bases). V lost 5 bases and J 0 bases, leaving 13 bases between the germline ends. CDR3 size: 15 residues. The germline V gene encodes CDR1 SGHTA and CDR2 FQGNSA. CDR3 sequence reads: CASSLGVSMNTEAFF. The CDR3 nucleotides are TGTGCCAGCAGCCTAGGGGTCAGCATGAACACTGAAGCTTTCTTT.

This chain connects TRBV12-3 or TRBV12-4 to TRBJ1-2; D gene uncertain. The CDR3 consists of 14 residues. V gave up 6 bases and J gave up 8 bases, with 19 bases separating them. CDR3 sequence reads: CASRPTGLRSGYTF. Here the CDR3 DNA reads TGTGCCAGCAGGCCGACCGGGCTGCGGTCGGGCTACACCTTC.

This clonotype occurred a few times. V is TRBV6-2 or TRBV6-3 and J is TRBJ2-1, with 8 positions matching TRBD2. J gave up 4 bases and V 7 bases, and 12 bases lay outside the gene matches. Germline V gene sequence: CDR1 MNHEY, CDR2 SVGEGT. The CDR3 runs to 16 residues. In nucleotides, the CDR3 is TGTGCCAGCAAACCCGGGGGGAGCGGGAGTTACAATGAGCAGTTCTTC. As protein: CASKPGGSGSYNEQFF.

This chain links TRBV5-5 with TRBJ1-5; D unclear. In germline, CDR1 is SGHKS, CDR2 YYEKEE (reference sequence). There are 14 residues in the CDR3. V gave up 3 bases and J gave up 3 bases, with 10 bases separating them. This chain's CDR3 is CASSWRWDNQPQHF. The DNA of the CDR3 is TGTGCCAGCAGCTGGCGGTGGGACAATCAGCCCCAGCATTTT.

This clonotype was seen repeatedly, ten times or more. V and J are TRBV29-1 and TRBJ2-1; 10 bases fit TRBD1. Losses at the gene ends were 3 bases for V and 7 bases for J; bases not matched to a gene: 9. This CDR3 region has 15 residues. The germline gives CDR1 SQVTM, CDR2 ANQGSEA. CDR3 bases: TGCAGCGTTGATCTCCGGGACAGGGGATGGAATGAGCAGTTCTTC. Translation gives CSVDLRDRGWNEQFF.

This clonotype was found once. This chain joins TRBV2 and TRBJ2-3, with 7 bases fitting TRBD2. V shed 8 bases, J shed 7 bases, and the junction held 3 bases outside the gene matches. Germline V CDR1 and CDR2: SNHLY, FYNNEI. The CDR3 covers 11 residues. CDR3 DNA: TGTGCCAGCGGACTAGGGTATACGCAGTATTTT. It encodes CASGLGYTQYF.

There are a few counts of this clonotype. CDR3 sequence reads: CSVKGRVNTEAFF. The CDR3 nucleotides read TGCAGCGTTAAGGGGAGGGTGAACACTGAAGCTTTCTTT. This chain uses TRBV29-1 with TRBJ1-1, with D maybe TRBD1 (5 bases). V lost 5 bases and J 0 bases, leaving 10 bases between the germline ends. CDR1 and CDR2 (germline): SQVTM, ANQGSEA. The CDR3 runs 13 residues.

This clonotype appeared a few times. The genes are TRBV12-3 or TRBV12-4 and TRBJ1-6; D is unclear. V dropped 1 base and J dropped 10 bases, with 14 bases sitting between them. The CDR3 is 15 residues long. CDR3 coding DNA: TGTGCCAGCAGTTTAGAGGGCTATTTGGACTCACCCCTCCACTTT. Amino acid sequence: CASSLEGYLDSPLHF.

This chain links TRBV20-1 with TRBJ2-5; tentatively, D is TRBD2 (6 bases). V was shortened by 3 bases and J by 4 bases, with 12 bases between the two germline ends. The CDR3 covers 13 residues. Per germline, CDR1 DFQATT and CDR2 SNEGSKA (reference sequence). CDR3 nucleotides: TGCAGTGCTAGCTCGGTAGCGGTAGAGACCCAGTACTTC. The encoded protein is CSASSVAVETQYF.

Ten or more counts support this clonotype. The V and J genes are TRBV12-3 or TRBV12-4 and TRBJ2-4; TRBD1 or TRBD2 may be the D gene (5 bases each). The V gene lost 1 base and the J gene lost 3 bases, with 10 bases spanning the gap. CDR3 length: 15 amino acids. The CDR3, as DNA: TGTGCCAGCAGTTTAGGGGGCGCGGGCAAAAACATTCAGTACTTC. It codes for CASSLGGAGKNIQYF.

The rearrangement joins TRBV5-1 to TRBJ2-7; 8 bases are a match to TRBD1. The V and J ends lost 4 bases and 3 bases, in that order; junction bases with no gene match: 9. There are 15 residues in the CDR3. CDR1 is SGHRS and CDR2 is YFSETQ in the germline V gene. CDR3 region: CASSVTGEKFYEQYF. CDR3 DNA: TGCGCCAGCAGCGTGACAGGGGAAAAGTTCTACGAGCAGTACTTC.

This sequence joins TRBV5-1 and TRBJ2-5; a possible D gene is TRBD1 (5 bases). CDR1 SGHRS and CDR2 YFSETQ come from the germline V gene. This CDR3 is built from 16 residues. The V end was cut by 4 bases, the J end by 2 bases, with 18 bases between. The CDR3 region is CASSLIHSRGQETQYF. The DNA of the CDR3 is TGCGCCAGCAGCCTCATTCACAGTAGGGGACAAGAGACCCAGTACTTC.

The chain carries TRBV5-1 and TRBJ2-2, with D maybe TRBD1 (5 bases). Germline lookup yields CDR1 SGHRS and CDR2 YFSETQ. The CDR3 is 16 residues long. Deletions cut 1 base from V and 1 base from J, with 11 bases between. CDR3 sequence reads: CASSLMVQGNTGELFF. The CDR3 DNA is TGCGCCAGCAGCTTGATGGTGCAGGGGAACACCGGGGAGCTGTTTTTT.

Note on this clonotype: A read error may produce the germline difference seen at one junction end. This chain uses TRBV7-7 with TRBJ2-5; 9 bases line up with TRBD2. The CDR3 consists of 14 residues. The V gene's germline CDR1 is SSHAT and CDR2 FNYEAQ (reference sequence). The CDR3 spells CASSFVAGEGTQYF. In DNA, the CDR3 is TGTGCTAGCAGCTTCGTAGCGGGAGAGGGGACCCAGTACTTC. The variable domain in full, with the rest retrieved from reference TRBV7-7 and TRBJ2-5, is GAGVSQSPRYKVTKRGQDVTLRCDPISSHATLYWYQQALGQGPEFLTYFNYEAQPDKSGLPSDRFSAERPEGSISTLTIQRTEQRDSAMYRCASSFVAGEGTQYFGPGTRLLVL.

This chain joins TRBV20-1 and TRBJ1-5; perhaps TRBD1 as D (6 bases). The CDR3 sequence is 14 residues long. The V end was cut by 7 bases, the J end by 0 bases, with 13 bases between. Germline values: CDR1 DFQATT, CDR2 SNEGSKA (reference sequence). CDR3 sequence: CSVGQPSSNQPQHF. In nucleotides, the CDR3 is TGCAGTGTTGGACAGCCGAGTAGCAATCAGCCCCAGCATTTT.

This clonotype appeared a few times. V usage is TRBV28 and J usage is TRBJ1-2, with 7 bases matching TRBD1. Trimming cost V 5 bases and J 6 bases; bases outside gene matches: 9. This CDR3 is built from 14 residues. Germline values: CDR1 MDHEN, CDR2 SYDVKM. CDR3 sequence: CASSQPDRDHGYTF. Here the CDR3 DNA reads TGTGCCAGCAGTCAACCCGACAGGGACCATGGCTACACCTTC.

The chain carries TRBV19 and TRBJ2-7; 8 bases line up with TRBD1. V lost 4 bases, J lost 5 bases, and 10 bases stayed unmatched. The CDR3 is made up of 15 amino acids. Germline V CDR1 and CDR2: LNHDA, SQIVND (reference sequence). For the CDR3, the DNA is TGTGCCAGTAGTAAAGACAGGGGCTCAGAAGACGAGCAGTACTTC. Translated: CASSKDRGSEDEQYF. Full variable domain (outside the CDR3, taken from reference TRBV19 and TRBJ2-7): DGGITQSPKYLFRKEGQNVTLSCEQNLNHDAMYWYRQDPGQGLRLIYYSQIVNDFQKGDIAEGYSVSREKKESFPLTVTSAQKNPTAFYLCASSKDRGSEDEQYFGPGTRLTVT.

This clonotype was observed a few times. CDR3 nucleotide sequence: TGTGCCAGCAGCTCAAGGGGGTTCTCTGGAAACACCATATATTTT. Translated: CASSSRGFSGNTIYF. J is TRBJ1-3 and V is TRBV11-2; maybe TRBD1 (6 bases). CDR1 and CDR2 (germline): SGHAT, FQNNGV. This CDR3 is 15 amino acids long. The V end was cut by 4 bases, the J end by 0 bases, with 10 bases between.

The chain is built from TRBV2 and TRBJ2-1; no reliable D call. The CDR3 covers 15 residues. With 6 bases removed from V and 0 bases from J, the gap between germline ends came to 12 bases. Germline V gene lookup returns CDR1 SNHLY and CDR2 FYNNEI. The CDR3 protein is CASRSVVTSYNEQFF. The CDR3 DNA is TGTGCCAGCAGATCAGTAGTGACCTCCTACAATGAGCAGTTCTTC.

V usage is TRBV30 and J usage is TRBJ1-1, with D possibly matching TRBD1 (6 bases). Germline V gene lookup returns CDR1 GTSNPN and CDR2 SVGIG (reference sequence). The CDR3 spans 13 residues. V lost 4 bases, J lost 2 bases, and 11 bases lay in between. The CDR3, as DNA: TGTGCCTGGACCAGGGACATAAACACTGAAGCTTTCTTT. Translation gives CAWTRDINTEAFF.

This clonotype appeared many times. This sequence joins TRBV20-1 and TRBJ1-5; perhaps TRBD1 as D (5 bases). Germline-derived CDR1 and CDR2 are DFQATT and SNEGSKA (reference sequence). V gave up 3 bases and J gave up 3 bases, with 12 bases separating them. This CDR3 has 14 amino acids. The CDR3 nucleotides read TGCAGTGCTAGGAACCCGGGACTCAATCAGCCCCAGCATTTT. Translated: CSARNPGLNQPQHF.

The sample holds many counts of this clonotype. V and J are TRBV20-1 and TRBJ2-1; tentatively, D is TRBD2 (5 bases). V was trimmed by 3 bases and J by 0 bases, leaving 9 bases between them. This CDR3 spans 14 amino acids. The V gene's germline CDR1 is DFQATT and CDR2 SNEGSKA (reference sequence). The CDR3 coding sequence is TGCAGTGCTAGTGTGGCGGGCTCCTACAATGAGCAGTTCTTC. This gives the protein CSASVAGSYNEQFF.

This clonotype was seen a handful of times. The chain links TRBV5-1 to TRBJ2-2, with 8 bases aligning to TRBD1. The CDR3 has 15 residues. CDR1 is SGHRS, CDR2 YFSETQ, per germline. The ends lost 4 bases at V and 0 bases at J; junction bases unmatched: 2. CDR3 sequence: CASSMGQANTGELFF. CDR3 coding DNA: TGCGCCAGCAGCATGGGACAGGCGAACACCGGGGAGCTGTTTTTT.